These 7 T cell receptor beta chains originate from one sample sequenced in a study of human T cells and chemical hapten exposure. Time point reported: patch test 2, 6 weeks after DPC sensitization. The treatment is: therapeutic diphenylcyclopropenone sensitization with weekly scalp DPC. MiXCR, applied by TCRdb to the RACE reads, yields one record per CDR3 protein. Of over 40,000 distinct CDR3 sequences in the sample, 3% to 3.5% were seen once. This specimen consisted of whole blood, obtained in connection with sensitization to the hapten diphenylcyclopropenone (DPC). These receptors came from a man aged 35 to 55 with alopecia areata. Some clones in this sample may be carry-over from other donors' samples.

This clonotype was detected a few times. V usage is TRBV5-1 and J usage is TRBJ2-5; D gene ambiguous. Germline CDR1 and CDR2: SGHRS and YFSETQ. The CDR3 consists of 13 residues. Trimming shortened V by 2 bases and J by 5 bases, and 10 bases separated the two germline ends. As DNA, the CDR3 is TGCGCCAGCAGCTTACTACCTCGGGAGACCCAGTACTTC. Translation: CASSLLPRETQYF.

This clonotype was detected many times. CDR3 DNA sequence: TGTGCCAGCAGGAAACAGGGGACGGGACTAGCGGGAGCCTACGAGCAGTACTTC. The encoded protein is CASRKQGTGLAGAYEQYF. V and J are TRBV6-5 and TRBJ2-7; 14 positions agree with TRBD2. CDR1 and CDR2 from the germline V gene are MNHEY and SVGAGI. This CDR3 comprises 18 residues. V was pared by 6 bases and J by 2 bases, with 12 bases of the junction left unmatched.

This clonotype was found many times. V and J are TRBV7-2 and TRBJ2-3; 8 bases match TRBD2. With 1 base clipped from V and 6 bases from J, the junction kept 6 bases outside the gene matches. The germline V gene encodes CDR1 SGHTA and CDR2 FQGNSA. The CDR3 spans 15 residues. Here the CDR3 reads CASSLESGSADTQYF. CDR3 in DNA: TGTGCCAGCAGCTTAGAGAGCGGGAGTGCGGATACGCAGTATTTT.

This clonotype showed up many times. The chain combines TRBV20-1 with TRBJ1-6; D might be TRBD1 (5 bases). The CDR3 consists of 15 residues. Germline CDR1 DFQATT, CDR2 SNEGSKA (reference sequence). Trimming left V 1 base short and J 5 bases short, with 12 bases between. The CDR3 nucleotides are TGCAGTGCTAGAGGCCGGGGGTGGAATAATTCACCCCTCCACTTT. This codes for CSARGRGWNNSPLHF.

This clonotype was counted many times. This rearrangement joins TRBV7-9 to TRBJ2-7; 11 bases match TRBD1. Germline loops: CDR1 SEHNR, CDR2 FQNEAQ (reference sequence). Trimming took 6 bases from V and 7 from J; bases not matched to a gene: 8. The CDR3 totals 14 residues. The CDR3 DNA follows: TGTGCCAGCAGGCCGGGACAGGGGGATGGGGAGCAGTACTTC. Residues: CASRPGQGDGEQYF.

The chain uses TRBV28 and TRBJ2-3; 8 nucleotides align to TRBD2. V lost 5 bases to trimming and J lost 1 base; unmatched junction nucleotides: 8. The CDR3 is 16 residues long. Germline assignment: CDR1 MDHEN and CDR2 SYDVKM. The CDR3 protein is CASSTPGLDGTDTQYF. The CDR3 DNA reads as TGTGCCAGCAGTACACCGGGACTAGACGGCACAGATACGCAGTATTTT.

V is TRBV7-2 and J is TRBJ2-1; D might be TRBD1 (6 bases). Trimming removed 5 bases at V and 6 bases at J, with 11 bases between. The CDR3 totals 13 residues. Germline lookup yields CDR1 SGHTA and CDR2 FQGNSA. CDR3 protein: CASSPDSSNEQFF. CDR3 coding DNA: TGTGCCAGCAGCCCGGACAGTTCCAATGAGCAGTTCTTC.